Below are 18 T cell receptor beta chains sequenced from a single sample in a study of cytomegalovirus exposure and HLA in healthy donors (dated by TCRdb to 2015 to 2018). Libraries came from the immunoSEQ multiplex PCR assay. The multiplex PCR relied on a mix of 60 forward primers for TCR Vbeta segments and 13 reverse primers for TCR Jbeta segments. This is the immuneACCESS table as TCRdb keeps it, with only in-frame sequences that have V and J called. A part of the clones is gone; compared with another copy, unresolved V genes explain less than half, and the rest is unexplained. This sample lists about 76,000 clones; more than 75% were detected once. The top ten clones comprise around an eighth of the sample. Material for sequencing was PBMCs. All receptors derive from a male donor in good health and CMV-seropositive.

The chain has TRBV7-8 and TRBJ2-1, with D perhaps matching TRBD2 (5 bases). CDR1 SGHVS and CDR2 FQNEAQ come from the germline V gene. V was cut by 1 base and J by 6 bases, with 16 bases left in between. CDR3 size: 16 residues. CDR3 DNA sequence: TGTGCCAGCAGCTTAGTCTCGTTGGGAGCCCTCAATGAGCAGTTCTTC. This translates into CASSLVSLGALNEQFF.

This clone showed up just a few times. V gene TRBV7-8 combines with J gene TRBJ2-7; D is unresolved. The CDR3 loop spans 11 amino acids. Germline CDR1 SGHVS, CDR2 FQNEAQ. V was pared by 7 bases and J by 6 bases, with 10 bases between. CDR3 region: CASKNNGEQYF. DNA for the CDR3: TGTGCCAGCAAAAACAATGGCGAGCAGTACTTC.

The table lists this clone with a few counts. The CDR3 coding sequence is TGTGCCAGCGCAGACCGACGGGGAAATTCACCCCTCCACTTT. This sequence encodes CASADRRGNSPLHF. This chain joins TRBV19 and TRBJ1-6, with D unclear. V dropped 9 bases and J dropped 7 bases, with 16 bases sitting between them. The CDR3 totals 14 residues. CDR1 and CDR2 (germline): LNHDA, SQIVND (reference sequence). Full variable domain (outside the CDR3, taken from reference TRBV19 and TRBJ1-6): DGGITQSPKYLFRKEGQNVTLSCEQNLNHDAMYWYRQDPGQGLRLIYYSQIVNDFQKGDIAEGYSVSREKKESFPLTVTSAQKNPTAFYLCASADRRGNSPLHFGNGTRLTVT.

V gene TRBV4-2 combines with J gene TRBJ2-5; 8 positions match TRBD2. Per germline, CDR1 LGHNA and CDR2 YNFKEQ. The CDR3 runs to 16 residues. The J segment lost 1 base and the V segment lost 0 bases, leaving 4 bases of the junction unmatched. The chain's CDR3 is CASSQDRLATQETQYF. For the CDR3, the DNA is TGTGCCAGCAGCCAAGACCGACTAGCGACCCAAGAGACCCAGTACTTC.

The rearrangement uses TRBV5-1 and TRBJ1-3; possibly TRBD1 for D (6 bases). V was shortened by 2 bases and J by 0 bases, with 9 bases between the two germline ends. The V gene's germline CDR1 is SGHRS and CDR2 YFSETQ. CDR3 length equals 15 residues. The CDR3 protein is CASSLTGFSGNTIYF. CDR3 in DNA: TGCGCCAGCAGCTTAACAGGGTTCTCTGGAAACACCATATATTTT.

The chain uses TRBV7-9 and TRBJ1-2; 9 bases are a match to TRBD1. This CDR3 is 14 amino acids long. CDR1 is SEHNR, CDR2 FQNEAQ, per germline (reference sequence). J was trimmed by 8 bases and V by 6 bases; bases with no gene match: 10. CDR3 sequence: CASRPTGGVYGYTF. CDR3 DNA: TGTGCCAGCAGGCCTACAGGGGGCGTCTACGGCTACACCTTC.

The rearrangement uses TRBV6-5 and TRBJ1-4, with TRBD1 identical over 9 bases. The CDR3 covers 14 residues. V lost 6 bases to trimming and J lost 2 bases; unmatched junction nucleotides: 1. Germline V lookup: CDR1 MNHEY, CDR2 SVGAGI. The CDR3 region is CASRQGATNEKLFF. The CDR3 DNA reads TGTGCCAGCAGACAGGGGGCTACTAATGAAAAACTGTTTTTT.

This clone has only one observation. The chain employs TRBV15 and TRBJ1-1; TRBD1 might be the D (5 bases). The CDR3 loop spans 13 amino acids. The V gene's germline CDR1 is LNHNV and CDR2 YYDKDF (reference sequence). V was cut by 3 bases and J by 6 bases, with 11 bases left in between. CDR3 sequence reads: CATSRDGQAEAFF. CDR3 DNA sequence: TGTGCCACCAGCAGGGATGGACAAGCTGAAGCTTTCTTT.

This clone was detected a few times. CDR3 coding DNA: TGTGCCAGCAGTTACTCTCAGGGTAGGAGGAACACTGAAGCTTTCTTT. It is translated as CASSYSQGRRNTEAFF. V usage is TRBV6-5 and J usage is TRBJ1-1; the D gene is possibly TRBD1 (5 bases). V lost 0 bases and J 1 base, leaving 12 bases between the germline ends. The germline gives CDR1 MNHEY, CDR2 SVGAGI. This CDR3 has 16 residues.

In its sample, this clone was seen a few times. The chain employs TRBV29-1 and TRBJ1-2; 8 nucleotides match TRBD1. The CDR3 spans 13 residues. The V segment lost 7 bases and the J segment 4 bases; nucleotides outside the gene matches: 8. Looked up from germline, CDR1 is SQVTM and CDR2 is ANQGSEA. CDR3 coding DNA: TGCAGCGCCGACAGGGGATTCCCCTATGGCTACACCTTC. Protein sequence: CSADRGFPYGYTF. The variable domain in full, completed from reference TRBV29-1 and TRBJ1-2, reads SAVISQKPSRDICQRGTSLTIQCQVDSQVTMMFWYRQQPGQSLTLIATANQGSEATYESGFVIDKFPISRPNLTFSTLTVSNMSPEDSSIYLCSADRGFPYGYTFGSGTRLTVV.

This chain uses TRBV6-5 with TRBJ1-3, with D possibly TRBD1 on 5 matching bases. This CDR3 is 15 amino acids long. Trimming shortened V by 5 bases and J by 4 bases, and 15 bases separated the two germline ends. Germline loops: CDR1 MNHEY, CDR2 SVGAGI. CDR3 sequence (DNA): TGTGCCAGCAGTGTTTCTTGGGGCAGGGGAAACACCATATATTTT. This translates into CASSVSWGRGNTIYF.

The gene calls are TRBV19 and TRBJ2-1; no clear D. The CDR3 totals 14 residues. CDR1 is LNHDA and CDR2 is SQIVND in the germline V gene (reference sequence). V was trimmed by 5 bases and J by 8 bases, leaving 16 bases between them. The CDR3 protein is CASSPVRKRDEQFF. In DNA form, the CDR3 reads TGTGCCAGTAGTCCGGTTCGGAAACGGGATGAGCAGTTCTTC.

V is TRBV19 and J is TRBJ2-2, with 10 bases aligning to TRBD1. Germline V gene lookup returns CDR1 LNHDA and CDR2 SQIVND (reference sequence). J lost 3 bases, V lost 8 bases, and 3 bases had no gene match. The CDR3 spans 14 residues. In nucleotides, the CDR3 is TGTGCCAGTGCCGGGACAGGGGACACCGGGGAGCTGTTTTTT. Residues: CASAGTGDTGELFF.

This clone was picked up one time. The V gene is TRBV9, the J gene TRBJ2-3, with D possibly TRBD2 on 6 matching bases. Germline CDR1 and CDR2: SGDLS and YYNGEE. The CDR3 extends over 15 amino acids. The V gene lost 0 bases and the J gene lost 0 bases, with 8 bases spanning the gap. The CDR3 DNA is TGTGCCAGCAGCGTAGCCGGGACTAGCACAGATACGCAGTATTTT. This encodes CASSVAGTSTDTQYF.

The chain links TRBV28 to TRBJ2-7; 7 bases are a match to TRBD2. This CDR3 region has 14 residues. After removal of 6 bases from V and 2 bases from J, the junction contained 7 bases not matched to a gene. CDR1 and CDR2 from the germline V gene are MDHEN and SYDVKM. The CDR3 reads CASRERLAAYEQYF. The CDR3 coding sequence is TGTGCCAGCAGAGAGCGACTAGCCGCCTACGAGCAGTACTTC.

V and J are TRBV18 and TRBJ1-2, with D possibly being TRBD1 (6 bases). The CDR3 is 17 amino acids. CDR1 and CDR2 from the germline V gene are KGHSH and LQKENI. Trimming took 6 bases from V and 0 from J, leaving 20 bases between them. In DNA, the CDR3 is TGTGCCAGCTCGCCCGGGAGCGGGGACACCGCTAACTATGGCTACACCTTC. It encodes CASSPGSGDTANYGYTF.

CDR3 coding DNA: TGTGCCAGCAGCTCCTCGGGGGGGGCCTTCGAGCAGTACTTC. It yields the protein CASSSSGGAFEQYF. The chain combines TRBV7-9 with TRBJ2-7; 8 nucleotides match TRBD2. The CDR3 has 14 amino acids. V dropped 4 bases and J dropped 6; count of bases not matched to a gene: 8. Germline CDR1 SEHNR, CDR2 FQNEAQ (reference sequence). The full variable domain, its missing parts supplied by reference TRBV7-9 and TRBJ2-7, is DTGVSQNPRHKITKRGQNVTFRCDPISEHNRLYWYRQTLGQGPEFLTYFQNEAQLEKSRLLSDRFSAERPKGSFSTLEIQRTEQGDSAMYLCASSSSGGAFEQYFGPGTRLTVT.

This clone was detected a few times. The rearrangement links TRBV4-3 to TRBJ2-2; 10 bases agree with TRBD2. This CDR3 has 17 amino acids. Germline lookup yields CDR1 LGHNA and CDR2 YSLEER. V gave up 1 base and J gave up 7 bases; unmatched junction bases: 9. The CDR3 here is CASSQVGSGGRHGELFF. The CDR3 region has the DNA TGCGCCAGCAGCCAAGTTGGTAGCGGGGGGCGGCACGGGGAGCTGTTTTTT.